The present T cell receptor beta chain was sequenced within a study of sequential checkpoint blockade in melanoma. About the study: First-line arms were nivolumab then ipilimumab, or the reverse, randomized 1:1. DNA from 95 or so pretreatment tumor samples underwent TCRβ immunosequencing. Twenty-two patients had matched tumor biopsies before treatment and at week 13 after nivolumab or ipilimumab alone.

This clone was seen repeatedly, ten times or more. What it recognizes is unknown. Indicated treatment: randomized to nivolumab then ipilimumab (arm A) or the reverse (arm B). The method was immunoSEQ multiplex PCR; TCRdb's version includes in-frame clones alone and lacks a portion of them. The table includes roughly 8,000 clones, 28% detected once. General study points: Patients with week-13 increases in T-cell fraction and clonality benefited about 30 times more often.

The sequence derives from a human donor with melanoma. Source: tumor tissue (inferred from file names), taken from a patient given nivolumab and ipilimumab in sequence.

The CDR3 region has the DNA TGTGCCAGCACCTGGGGACTCACCGGGGAGCTGTTTTTT. Amino acid sequence: CASTWGLTGELFF. This sequence joins TRBV12-5 and TRBJ2-2; perhaps TRBD2 as D (6 bases). This CDR3 contains 13 residues. Germline V gene sequence: CDR1 LGHNT, CDR2 FRNRAP.